This passage covers 2 T cell receptor beta chains from one sample sequenced in a study of response to subunit inactivated influenza vaccine. MiXCR, applied by TCRdb to the RT-PCR reads, yields one record per CDR3 protein. The data contain hundreds of thousands of distinct CDR3 sequences, approximately 10% of them singletons. Source: PBMCs from blood, taken on the day of vaccination. These receptor sequences come from a man aged 45 to 65 who received an inactivated influenza vaccine.

There are a few counts of this clonotype. The genes are TRBV6-5 and TRBJ2-1, with 10 bases fitting TRBD2. This CDR3 is built from 18 residues. CDR1 MNHEY and CDR2 SVGAGI come from the germline V gene. The junction had 15 bases not matched to a gene; V was cut back by 6 bases and J by 4 bases. The CDR3 loop reads CASRNSSGGLSLYNEQFF. CDR3 DNA sequence: TGTGCCAGCAGAAACTCTAGCGGGGGTCTTTCGCTTTACAATGAGCAGTTCTTC.

The chain has TRBV7-2 and TRBJ2-1; 11 bases line up with TRBD2. With 2 bases clipped from V and 0 bases from J, the junction kept 3 bases outside the gene matches. The CDR3 has 17 residues. CDR1 is SGHTA and CDR2 is FQGNSA in the germline V gene. DNA for the CDR3: TGTGCCAGCAGCTTACGAGGGACTAGCGGCTCCTACAATGAGCAGTTCTTC. Translating gives CASSLRGTSGSYNEQFF.